This T cell receptor beta chain originates from a study of OX40 agonist ivuxolimab in advanced cancers. Across the study: At doses from 0.01 to 10 mg/kg, patients were given intravenous ivuxolimab every 2 weeks. At under 85% male, the cohort had a mean age of 60 years, ranging from roughly 20 to 85. Every patient in dose escalation had hepatocellular carcinoma, melanoma, renal cell or head and neck cancer.

Peripheral blood came from all dose cohorts at three timepoints. With V trimmed by 6 bases and J by 0 bases, 3 bases remained unmatched. The CDR3 sequence is 16 residues long. Germline values: CDR1 KGHSH, CDR2 LQKENI. The table came from immunoSEQ multiplex PCR; TCRdb's copy has only in-frame clones and leaves some out. The sample consists of approximately 60,000 clones, 84% of them appearing once. This clonotype was obtained from an adult with an advanced solid tumor such as melanoma, head and neck, liver or kidney cancer. The rearrangement uses TRBV18 and TRBJ2-7, with TRBD2 identical over 15 bases. The sequences come from CD4+ or CD8+ T cells sorted from blood, collected in a trial of the OX40 agonist ivuxolimab. Here the CDR3 reads CASSTGLAGGSYEQYF. As DNA, the CDR3 is TGTGCCAGCTCCACGGGACTAGCGGGGGGCTCCTACGAGCAGTACTTC.